Presented here are 8 T cell receptor beta chains from one specimen sequenced in a study of beta chain features in type 1 diabetes. What was sequenced were expressed TCRB transcripts, since all of the isolated RNA had been reverse transcribed. Clones were sequenced by immunoSEQ multiplex PCR, and TCRdb holds only the in-frame ones, with some missing. The profile shows over 500,000 clones, about 14% of them singletons. The sample consisted of naive CD4+ T cells from blood. These receptors were obtained from a man younger than 35 in good health.

The V and J genes are TRBV20-1 and TRBJ2-7; tentatively, D is TRBD2 (5 bases). V shed 6 bases and J shed 7 bases, with 13 bases lying between them. Germline CDR1 reads DFQATT; CDR2 reads SNEGSKA (reference sequence). CDR3 length equals 11 residues. In DNA, the CDR3 is TGCAGTGCACCGACCCCGGGAGAGCAGTACTTC. It encodes CSAPTPGEQYF.

This clone was picked up a small number of times. Additional DNA sequences in this sample encode the identical CDR3. The V and J genes are TRBV7-9 and TRBJ1-2, with unresolved D. CDR1 and CDR2 (germline): SEHNR, FQNEAQ (reference sequence). The CDR3 is made up of 12 amino acids. V was trimmed by 5 bases and J by 1 base, leaving 5 bases between them. The CDR3 DNA is TGTGCCAGCAGCCCATTTAACTATGGCTACACCTTC. Translation gives CASSPFNYGYTF. The entire variable domain, with the rest obtained from reference TRBV7-9 and TRBJ1-2, is as follows: DTGVSQNPRHKITKRGQNVTFRCDPISEHNRLYWYRQTLGQGPEFLTYFQNEAQLEKSRLLSDRFSAERPKGSFSTLEIQRTEQGDSAMYLCASSPFNYGYTFGSGTRLTVV.

The gene calls are TRBV9 and TRBJ2-2; the D is unclear. V shed 5 bases and J shed 5 bases, with 13 bases lying between them. Germline lookup yields CDR1 SGDLS and CDR2 YYNGEE. The CDR3 is 14 amino acids. CDR3 nucleotides: TGTGCCAGCAGTCTGGCCGAAAGGACCGGGGAGCTGTTTTTT. This translates into CASSLAERTGELFF.

This clone came up a few times. The rearrangement uses TRBV5-1 and TRBJ2-3, with D uncertain. Germline loops: CDR1 SGHRS, CDR2 YFSETQ. The V end lost 2 bases, the J end lost 5 bases, and 6 bases lay between the germline ends. The CDR3 has 12 amino acids. CDR3 protein: CASSFNLDTQYF. The DNA of the CDR3 is TGCGCCAGCAGCTTTAATCTAGATACGCAGTATTTT. Full variable domain (rest looked up from reference TRBV5-1 and TRBJ2-3): KAGVTQTPRYLIKTRGQQVTLSCSPISGHRSVSWYQQTPGQGLQFLFEYFSETQRNKGNFPGRFSGRQFSNSRSEMNVSTLELGDSALYLCASSFNLDTQYFGPGTRLTVL.

The genes are TRBV4-1 and TRBJ2-4; 11 positions agree with TRBD2. Germline V gene data show CDR1 as MGHRA and CDR2 as YSYEKL. J was trimmed by 0 bases and V by 2 bases; bases with no gene match: 3. The CDR3 has 17 residues. The CDR3 nucleotides read TGCGCCAGCAGCCAACCGACTAGCGGGGTAGCCAAAAACATTCAGTACTTC. Its translation is CASSQPTSGVAKNIQYF.

The gene calls are TRBV27 and TRBJ1-1; no firm D call. The germline gives CDR1 MNHEY, CDR2 SMNVEV (reference sequence). Trimming removed 7 bases at V and 0 bases at J, with 12 bases between. The CDR3 runs to 14 residues. The CDR3 here is CASIPWALNTEAFF. In DNA, the CDR3 is TGTGCCAGCATTCCGTGGGCCTTGAACACTGAAGCTTTCTTT.

The chain links TRBV6-4 to TRBJ2-1; the D is unclear. From germline, CDR1 is MRHNA and CDR2 SNTAGT. This CDR3 region has 11 residues. The V and J ends lost 6 bases and 10 bases respectively, with 10 bases between them. The CDR3 DNA follows: TGTGCCAGCAGAGAGCGTGGCGAGCAGTTCTTC. Its translation: CASRERGEQFF.

This clone has a handful of counts. The V and J genes are TRBV27 and TRBJ1-1, with D possibly TRBD1 on 6 matching bases. The CDR3 is made up of 16 amino acids. CDR1 MNHEY and CDR2 SMNVEV come from the germline V gene (reference sequence). The ends were cut back, 3 bases at V and 0 bases at J, with 14 bases in the middle. The CDR3 DNA reads TGTGCCAGCAGTTTCCTGACAAGGGGGGTGAACACTGAAGCTTTCTTT. It is translated as CASSFLTRGVNTEAFF.